This TCR beta chain was identified in a study of blood T cell repertoires in COVID-19. About the study: Nucleic acid was either cDNA or gDNA, and it came from T cells, B-cell-depleted T cells, or PBMCs.

CDR1 is SGHAT, CDR2 FQNNGV, per germline. The CDR3 covers 13 residues. Deletions cut 1 base from V and 2 bases from J, with 3 bases between. The authors' processing: Reference gene primer amplification gave nucleated cell count estimates. Libraries were prepared by immunoSEQ multiplex PCR; TCRdb keeps only in-frame clonotypes and omits some of them. The V and J calls and clone size come from that table; D and trimming were worked out from the DNA. Of approximately 240,000 clones listed, 80% to 90% are singletons. In its sample, this clone was seen once. This chain joins TRBV11-2 and TRBJ1-3; no clear D. The sequenced material came from PBMCs or T cells enriched from blood (not recorded which). The source is a woman younger than 30 in a cohort exposed to, infected with or recovered from COVID-19 (not recorded which). Here the CDR3 DNA reads TGTGCCAGCAGCTTAGCGGCTGGAAACACCATATATTTT. This sequence encodes CASSLAAGNTIYF.